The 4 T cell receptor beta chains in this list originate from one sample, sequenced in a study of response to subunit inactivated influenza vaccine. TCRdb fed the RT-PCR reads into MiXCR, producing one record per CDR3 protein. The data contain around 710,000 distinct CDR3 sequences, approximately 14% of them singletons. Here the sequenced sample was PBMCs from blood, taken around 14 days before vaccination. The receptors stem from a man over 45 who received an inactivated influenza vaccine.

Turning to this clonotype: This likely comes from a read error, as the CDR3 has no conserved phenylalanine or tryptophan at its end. This CDR3 is CSVEGSGRPYEQYL. DNA for the CDR3: TGCAGCGTTGAAGGTTCAGGGCGTCCCTACGAGCAGTACCTC. The J gene is TRBJ2-7, the V gene TRBV29-1; D is perhaps TRBD1 (5 bases). In germline, CDR1 is SQVTM, CDR2 ANQGSEA. Trimming pared 1 base from V and 2 bases from J, leaving 12 bases between. The CDR3 is 14 amino acids.

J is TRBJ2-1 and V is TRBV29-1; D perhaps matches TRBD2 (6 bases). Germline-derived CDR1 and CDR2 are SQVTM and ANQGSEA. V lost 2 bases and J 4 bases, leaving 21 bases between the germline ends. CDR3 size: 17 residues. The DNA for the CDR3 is TGCAGCGTTGAACCCCACATCTCGGGACTGTATTACAATGAGCAGTTCTTC. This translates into CSVEPHISGLYYNEQFF.

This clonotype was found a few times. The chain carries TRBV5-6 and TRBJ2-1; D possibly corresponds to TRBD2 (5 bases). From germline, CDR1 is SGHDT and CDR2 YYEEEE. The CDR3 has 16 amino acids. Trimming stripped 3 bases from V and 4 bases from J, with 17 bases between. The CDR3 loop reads CASSSPSMAGYNEQFF. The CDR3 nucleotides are TGTGCCAGCAGCTCCCCATCGATGGCGGGTTACAATGAGCAGTTCTTC.

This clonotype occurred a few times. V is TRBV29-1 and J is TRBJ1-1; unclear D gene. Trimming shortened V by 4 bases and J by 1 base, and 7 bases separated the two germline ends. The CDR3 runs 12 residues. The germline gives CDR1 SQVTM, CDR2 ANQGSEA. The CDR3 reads CSVVGKNTEAFF. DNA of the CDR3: TGCAGCGTTGTCGGAAAGAACACTGAAGCTTTCTTT. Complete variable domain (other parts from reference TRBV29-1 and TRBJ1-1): SAVISQKPSRDICQRGTSLTIQCQVDSQVTMMFWYRQQPGQSLTLIATANQGSEATYESGFVIDKFPISRPNLTFSTLTVSNMSPEDSSIYLCSVVGKNTEAFFGQGTRLTVV.